These T cell receptor beta chains were read from a single sample in a study of shared clonotypes between healthy human individuals. The table came from immunoSEQ multiplex PCR; TCRdb's copy has only in-frame clones and leaves some out. The sample has about 2 million clones, roughly 94% seen once. Sequenced input: naive CD4+ T cells sorted from blood. The receptors originated from a man aged 18-30 years in good health. CDR3s include the opening cysteine and the closing phenylalanine or tryptophan. A D gene is named only where the DNA matches it firmly. Size is stated for part of the rows, as once, few or many counts, or as a class when the clone is expanded.

d_gene	abundance	v_gene	j_gene	CDR3aa	CDR3nt
TRBD1	.	TRBV25-1	TRBJ1-6	CASSRIGGQGSSPLHF	TGTGCCAGCAGCCGAATAGGAGGACAGGGAAGCTCACCCCTCCACTTT
TRBD1	.	TRBV18	TRBJ1-3	CASSPDRVAGNTIYF	TGTGCCAGCTCACCGGACAGGGTGGCTGGAAACACCATATATTTT
.	.	TRBV2	TRBJ2-2	CASSEQGRGGELFF	TGTGCCAGCAGTGAACAGGGACGAGGTGGGGAGCTGTTTTTT
.	.	TRBV2	TRBJ2-5	CATKGGRETQYF	TGTGCCACCAAGGGGGGGCGAGAGACCCAGTACTTC
TRBD1	.	TRBV10-3	TRBJ1-3	CAIRVQGASGNTIYF	TGTGCCATCAGGGTACAGGGGGCGAGTGGAAACACCATATATTTT
.	.	TRBV5-1	TRBJ1-1	CATTRRGTEAFF	TGCGCCACCACGCGACGAGGCACTGAAGCTTTCTTT
.	.	TRBV18	TRBJ2-5	CASSPGTQETQYF	TGTGCCAGCTCTCCTGGCACGCAAGAGACCCAGTACTTC
.	.	TRBV28	TRBJ1-5	CASSPPTGSSNQPQHF	TGTGCCAGCAGTCCCCCAACAGGGTCTAGCAATCAGCCCCAGCATTTT
TRBD1	.	TRBV5-4	TRBJ1-1	CASSRDSYNTEAFF	TGTGCCAGCAGCCGGGACAGTTACAACACTGAAGCTTTCTTT
TRBD1	.	TRBV9	TRBJ2-1	CASSVGSGQGGYNEQFF	TGTGCCAGCAGCGTAGGTTCGGGACAGGGGGGCTACAATGAGCAGTTCTTC
TRBD2	.	TRBV30	TRBJ2-1	CAWAESLAGGRYNEQFF	TGTGCCTGGGCCGAGTCCCTAGCGGGAGGGCGATACAATGAGCAGTTCTTC
.	.	TRBV30	TRBJ2-3	CAWSLSGDTQYF	TGTGCCTGGAGTCTCTCCGGGGATACGCAGTATTTT
.	once	TRBV29-1	TRBJ2-7	CSVGGSGEQYF	TGCAGCGTTGGAGGGTCTGGGGAGCAGTACTTC
.	.	TRBV28	TRBJ2-4	CASSLGTAKNIQYF	TGTGCCAGCAGTTTGGGCACAGCCAAAAACATTCAGTACTTC
.	.	TRBV5-1	TRBJ1-3	CASSASGGYAGNTIYF	TGCGCCAGCAGCGCCTCCGGCGGATACGCTGGAAACACCATATATTTT
.	.	TRBV30	TRBJ1-5	CAWSPRTQYSNQPQHF	TGTGCCTGGAGTCCTAGGACACAGTATAGCAATCAGCCCCAGCATTTT
TRBD1	.	TRBV6-5	TRBJ1-5	CASSRTGRNQPQHF	TGTGCCAGCAGCCGGACAGGGAGGAATCAGCCCCAGCATTTT
.	.	TRBV10-3	TRBJ2-1	CAITGPNYNEQFF	TGTGCCATCACAGGGCCGAACTACAATGAGCAGTTCTTC
TRBD1	.	TRBV5-4	TRBJ2-3	CASSSPGQGWTDTQYF	TGTGCCAGCAGCTCACCGGGACAGGGTTGGACAGATACGCAGTATTTT
TRBD1	.	TRBV28	TRBJ1-2	CASSSGQGYYGYTF	TGTGCCAGCAGTTCAGGACAGGGTTACTATGGCTACACCTTC
.	once	TRBV11-2	TRBJ2-7	CASSFTPTYEQYF	TGTGCCAGCAGCTTCACTCCCACCTACGAGCAGTACTTC
.	.	TRBV11-2	TRBJ1-1	CASSLVTGNTEAFF	TGTGCCAGCAGCTTAGTAACAGGGAACACTGAAGCTTTCTTT
.	.	TRBV27	TRBJ2-7	CASSSPGYEQYF	TGTGCCAGCAGTTCCCCAGGCTACGAGCAGTACTTC
.	.	TRBV19	TRBJ1-5	CASRSWGDNQPQHF	TGTGCCAGTAGGTCGTGGGGTGACAATCAGCCCCAGCATTTT
TRBD1	.	TRBV5-6	TRBJ2-7	CASSLSGDRGSYEQYF	TGTGCCAGCAGCTTGTCAGGTGACAGGGGATCCTACGAGCAGTACTTC
.	.	TRBV30	TRBJ2-2	CAWSGLGDLVVHTGELFF	TGTGCCTGGAGTGGGTTGGGGGACTTGGTGGTCCACACCGGGGAGCTGTTTTTT
.	.	TRBV25-1	TRBJ1-5	CASSDPGVNQPQHF	TGTGCCAGCAGCGACCCGGGAGTCAATCAGCCCCAGCATTTT
.	.	TRBV18	TRBJ2-5	CASSPSGGETQYF	TGTGCCAGCTCACCCTCCGGCGGGGAGACCCAGTACTTC
TRBD2	.	TRBV4-1	TRBJ2-5	CASSQALRGGVRETQYF	TGCGCCAGCAGCCAAGCTCTCCGGGGAGGGGTGCGGGAGACCCAGTACTTC
.	.	TRBV2	TRBJ1-4	CASSEGEITNEKLFF	TGTGCCAGCAGTGAAGGGGAAATCACTAATGAAAAACTGTTTTTT
TRBD1	.	TRBV5-8	TRBJ1-1	CASSFGQGRPATEAFF	TGTGCCAGCAGCTTCGGACAGGGACGGCCAGCCACTGAAGCTTTCTTT
TRBD1	.	TRBV6-5	TRBJ2-7	CASSYSAGTGNEQYF	TGTGCCAGCAGTTACTCCGCGGGGACAGGAAACGAGCAGTACTTC
.	.	TRBV18	TRBJ1-4	CASSPRGRVYEKLFF	TGTGCCAGCTCACCACGGGGCAGGGTTTATGAAAAACTGTTTTTT
.	.	TRBV11-2	TRBJ2-2	CASSLSGTNTGELFF	TGTGCCAGCAGCTTATCTGGGACGAACACCGGGGAGCTGTTTTTT
TRBD2	.	TRBV30	TRBJ2-1	CACMTSGRYNEQFF	TGTGCCTGCATGACTAGCGGGAGGTACAATGAGCAGTTCTTC
.	.	TRBV27	TRBJ1-1	CASSFSATENTEAFF	TGTGCCAGCAGTTTCTCCGCGACGGAGAACACTGAAGCTTTCTTT
TRBD2	.	TRBV5-4	TRBJ2-5	CASSTGLAGGQETQYF	TGTGCCAGCAGCACTGGACTAGCGGGAGGTCAAGAGACCCAGTACTTC
TRBD2	.	TRBV7-2	TRBJ2-5	CASSFGGSSQETQYF	TGTGCCAGCAGCTTCGGCGGGAGCTCCCAAGAGACCCAGTACTTC
.	once	TRBV7-2	TRBJ2-1	CASSQDVGVNEQFF	TGTGCCAGCAGCCAAGACGTTGGGGTCAATGAGCAGTTCTTC
TRBD1	.	TRBV6-6	TRBJ1-4	CASSRTGNREKLFF	TGTGCCAGCAGTCGGACAGGGAATCGGGAAAAACTGTTTTTT
.	.	TRBV6-6	TRBJ1-1	CASSTSGAVNTEAFF	TGTGCCAGCAGCACCTCGGGGGCGGTGAACACTGAAGCTTTCTTT
.	once	TRBV9	TRBJ1-1	CASSDFPGPMNTEAFF	TGTGCCAGCAGCGATTTTCCGGGACCCATGAACACTGAAGCTTTCTTT
.	.	TRBV5-4	TRBJ1-4	CASSTGGLSELFF	TGTGCCAGCAGCACGGGAGGCCTATCAGAACTGTTTTTT
TRBD1	.	TRBV18	TRBJ2-6	CASSRQGAPGANVLTF	TGTGCCAGCTCACGCCAGGGGGCCCCTGGGGCCAACGTCCTGACTTTC
TRBD2	.	TRBV5-4	TRBJ2-7	CAGARGSSYEQYF	TGTGCCGGAGCGCGGGGGAGCTCCTACGAGCAGTACTTC
TRBD1	.	TRBV5-1	TRBJ2-3	CASTTDRGTDTQYF	TGCGCCAGCACCACGGACAGGGGCACAGATACGCAGTATTTT
TRBD1	.	TRBV6-5	TRBJ1-2	CASSAPGGVYGYTF	TGTGCCAGCAGTGCCCCAGGGGGGGTCTATGGCTACACCTTC
TRBD2	.	TRBV11-2	TRBJ2-1	CASSFPWWEGLHEQFF	TGTGCCAGCAGCTTCCCATGGTGGGAGGGCCTCCATGAGCAGTTCTTC
TRBD2	.	TRBV2	TRBJ2-1	CASTPSGRGYNEQFF	TGTGCCAGCACGCCTAGCGGGAGGGGCTACAATGAGCAGTTCTTC
.	.	TRBV2	TRBJ1-1	CASSGQSMNTEAFF	TGTGCCAGCAGTGGTCAGAGCATGAACACTGAAGCTTTCTTT
.	.	TRBV11-3	TRBJ2-5	CASSSWDEGKETQYF	TGTGCCAGCAGCTCCTGGGACGAGGGTAAAGAGACCCAGTACTTC
.	.	TRBV5-1	TRBJ2-7	CASSFSWGYEQYF	TGCGCCAGCAGCTTTTCTTGGGGTTACGAGCAGTACTTC